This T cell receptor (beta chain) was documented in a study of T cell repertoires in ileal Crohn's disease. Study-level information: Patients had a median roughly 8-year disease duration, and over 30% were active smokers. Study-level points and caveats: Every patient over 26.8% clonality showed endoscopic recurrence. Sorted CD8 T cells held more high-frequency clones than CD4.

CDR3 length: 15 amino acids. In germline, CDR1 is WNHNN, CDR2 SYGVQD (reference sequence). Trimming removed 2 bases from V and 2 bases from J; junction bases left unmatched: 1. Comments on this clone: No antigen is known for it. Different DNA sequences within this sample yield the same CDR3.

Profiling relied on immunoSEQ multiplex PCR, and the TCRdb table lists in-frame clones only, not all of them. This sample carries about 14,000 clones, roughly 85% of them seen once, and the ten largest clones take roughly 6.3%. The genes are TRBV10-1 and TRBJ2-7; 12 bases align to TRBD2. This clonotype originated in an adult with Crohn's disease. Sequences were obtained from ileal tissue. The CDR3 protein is CASSEGLAGPYEQYF. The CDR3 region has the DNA TGCGCCAGCAGTGAGGGACTAGCGGGGCCCTACGAGCAGTACTTC.